A single sample gave rise to the 30 T cell receptor beta chains below, sequenced in a study of control samples from healthy donors and cancer patients (dated by TCRdb to about 2020). Library preparation used the immunoSEQ multiplex PCR assay. TCRdb limited this immuneACCESS table to in-frame rearrangements with V and J called. A share of clones is missing; checked studies link under half to unresolved V genes, and the rest is unexplained. The sample includes 76,000 or so clones, with roughly 89% observed a single time. Around a tenth of the sample belongs to the ten largest clones. Sequencing used PBMCs. The receptors stem from a woman aged 45-59 years with colorectal cancer.

The chain combines TRBV6-5 with TRBJ1-4; 9 nucleotides align to TRBD1. Germline CDR1 is MNHEY and CDR2 is SVGAGI. The CDR3 totals 14 residues. V was pared by 6 bases and J by 7 bases, with 6 bases of the junction left unmatched. The CDR3 sequence: CASRTGGGSEKLFF. The CDR3 DNA reads as TGTGCCAGCAGAACAGGGGGCGGAAGTGAAAAACTGTTTTTT.

Comment on this clone: The sample contains more than one DNA sequence encoding this CDR3. Here the CDR3 reads CASSEAANTEAFF. DNA of the CDR3: TGCGCCAGCAGTGAAGCGGCGAACACTGAAGCTTTCTTT. The chain is built from TRBV10-2 and TRBJ1-1; D unresolved. Germline V gives CDR1 WSHSY, CDR2 SAAADI. This CDR3 spans 13 amino acids. The ends were cut back, 3 bases at V and 1 base at J, with 6 bases in the middle.

J is TRBJ1-4 and V is TRBV5-1; 9 nucleotides agree with TRBD1. Germline CDR1 is SGHRS and CDR2 is YFSETQ. Losses at the gene ends were 0 bases for V and 8 bases for J; bases not matched to a gene: 14. The CDR3 has 18 residues. The DNA of the CDR3 is TGCGCCAGCAGCTTGGGGGGATCCTACAGGGGGCGACTCGAAAAACTGTTTTTT. Amino acid sequence: CASSLGGSYRGRLEKLFF.

In nucleotides, the CDR3 is TGTGCCACTAGCGGGGGGGCAGATACGCAGTATTTT. Its translation: CATSGGADTQYF. The chain recombines TRBV19 with TRBJ2-3; the match to TRBD2 covers 12 bases. V dropped 10 bases and J dropped 4; count of bases not matched to a gene: 0. The V gene's germline CDR1 is LNHDA and CDR2 SQIVND (reference sequence). This CDR3 region has 12 residues.

This rearrangement joins TRBV6-6 to TRBJ1-5; D may be TRBD1 (6 bases). This CDR3 has 18 residues. V shed 5 bases and J shed 6 bases, with 26 bases lying between them. The germline gives CDR1 MNHNY, CDR2 SVGAGI (reference sequence). CDR3 sequence reads: CASSRSGQSMGGSQPQHF. In nucleotides, the CDR3 is TGTGCCAGCAGTAGATCCGGCCAAAGTATGGGGGGCAGTCAGCCCCAGCATTTT.

In DNA form, the CDR3 reads TGTGCCAGCTCACCTCAGGACACTGGCTACACCTTC. Its translation is CASSPQDTGYTF. The J gene is TRBJ1-2, the V gene TRBV18, with TRBD1 as a possible D gene (5 bases). V was pared by 3 bases and J by 7 bases, with 9 bases between. The CDR3 consists of 12 residues. Germline CDR1 KGHSH, CDR2 LQKENI.

The genes are TRBV28 and TRBJ1-5, with a weak D call TRBD1 (6 bases). Germline assignment: CDR1 MDHEN and CDR2 SYDVKM. CDR3 length: 17 residues. The V end was cut by 6 bases, the J end by 9 bases, with 27 bases between. CDR3 bases: TGTGCCAGCAGCCCCCCTGGGGGCTCGGCCCTTGACCCGCCCCAGCATTTT. Encoded protein: CASSPPGGSALDPPQHF.

V and J are TRBV5-1 and TRBJ2-5; D ambiguous. The CDR3 sequence is 12 residues long. CDR1 and CDR2 from the germline V gene are SGHRS and YFSETQ. Trimming stripped 3 bases from V and 2 bases from J, with 5 bases between. The CDR3 DNA reads as TGCGCCAGCAGCTCCAGACAAGAGACCCAGTACTTC. It encodes CASSSRQETQYF.

The rearrangement joins TRBV14 to TRBJ2-5; 11 bases align to TRBD1. The germline gives CDR1 SGHDN, CDR2 FVKESK. This CDR3 spans 14 amino acids. The V segment lost 4 bases and the J segment 5 bases; nucleotides outside the gene matches: 3. The CDR3 bases are TGTGCCAGCAGCCGTGGGACAGGGGGGGAGACCCAGTACTTC. This translates into CASSRGTGGETQYF.

V gene TRBV29-1 combines with J gene TRBJ1-2; 9 bases map to TRBD1. The germline V gene has CDR1 SQVTM and CDR2 ANQGSEA. The CDR3 has 12 amino acids. Trimming cost V 6 bases and J 8 bases; bases outside gene matches: 7. The CDR3 reads CSVRTGDYGYTF. DNA of the CDR3: TGCAGCGTCCGGACAGGGGATTACGGCTACACCTTC.

The chain joins TRBV28 to TRBJ1-6; D gene uncertain. Germline CDR1 reads MDHEN; CDR2 reads SYDVKM. This CDR3 contains 16 residues. The V end was cut by 5 bases, the J end by 6 bases, with 17 bases between. The CDR3 protein is CASSAPSGRPNSPLHF. The CDR3, as DNA: TGTGCCAGCAGTGCCCCCAGTGGCCGGCCTAATTCACCCCTCCACTTT.

The chain links TRBV20-1 to TRBJ1-2; D is unclear. Between the trimmed V and J ends, which lost 5 bases and 7 bases, there was a span of 11 bases. Germline V gene lookup returns CDR1 DFQATT and CDR2 SNEGSKA (reference sequence). The CDR3 has 11 amino acids. This CDR3 reads CSASHDAGYTF. CDR3 sequence (DNA): TGCAGTGCTTCCCACGACGCTGGCTACACCTTC.

By sample fraction, this clone is medium-sized. The chain links TRBV4-1 to TRBJ2-1, with a weak D call TRBD1 (5 bases). This CDR3 is 17 amino acids long. Per the germline V gene, CDR1 is MGHRA and CDR2 is YSYEKL. V shed 4 bases and J shed 5 bases, with 21 bases lying between them. As DNA, the CDR3 is TGCGCCAGCAGCCCCGGTTATGTAGGGGCCCATAACAATGAGCAGTTCTTC. It yields the protein CASSPGYVGAHNNEQFF.

CDR3 residues: CATSEGGWDRSNQPQHF. The CDR3 nucleotides are TGTGCCACCAGTGAGGGGGGCTGGGACAGAAGCAATCAGCCCCAGCATTTT. The genes are TRBV24-1 and TRBJ1-5; TRBD1 matches at 7 bases. V dropped 4 bases and J dropped 1; count of bases not matched to a gene: 9. Germline-derived CDR1 and CDR2 are KGHDR and SFDVKD. The CDR3 runs to 17 residues.

The rearrangement links TRBV18 to TRBJ2-3, with D possibly matching TRBD2 (6 bases). V shed 3 bases and J shed 8 bases, with 12 bases lying between them. The germline V gene has CDR1 KGHSH and CDR2 LQKENI. There are 13 residues in the CDR3. The CDR3 here is CASSPKTAGTQYF. The CDR3 nucleotides are TGTGCCAGCTCACCCAAGACAGCGGGTACGCAGTATTTT. Using reference TRBV18 and TRBJ2-3 for the parts outside the CDR3, the full variable domain is NAGVMQNPRHLVRRRGQEARLRCSPMKGHSHVYWYRQLPEEGLKFMVYLQKENIIDESGMPKERFSAEFPKEGPSILRIQQVVRGDSAAYFCASSPKTAGTQYFGPGTRLTVL.

The rearrangement uses TRBV7-9 and TRBJ2-5, with D hard to call. V lost 0 bases, J lost 4 bases, and 3 bases lay in between. This CDR3 is 12 amino acids long. Looked up from germline, CDR1 is SEHNR and CDR2 is FQNEAQ (reference sequence). Here the CDR3 DNA reads TGTGCCAGCAGCTTAGCGGGAGAGACCCAGTACTTC. Protein sequence: CASSLAGETQYF.

The CDR3 region has the DNA TGTGCCAGCAGACCAGAACAAAGGGACACTGAAGCTTTCTTT. Protein product: CASRPEQRDTEAFF. The chain employs TRBV7-8 and TRBJ1-1; unclear D gene. Trimming left V 6 bases short and J 3 bases short, with 14 bases between. In germline, CDR1 is SGHVS, CDR2 FQNEAQ. This CDR3 region has 14 residues.

This clone has a handful of counts. This sequence joins TRBV18 and TRBJ2-5, with TRBD2 matching over 8 bases. V gave up 0 bases and J gave up 3 bases; unmatched junction bases: 6. Looked up from germline, CDR1 is KGHSH and CDR2 is LQKENI. The CDR3 spans 16 residues. Written as DNA, the CDR3 is TGTGCCAGCTCACCACCGTGGCGGGGGGTCGAAGAGACCCAGTACTTC. It codes for CASSPPWRGVEETQYF.

V gene TRBV6-2 or TRBV6-3 combines with J gene TRBJ2-7, with D unclear. V was shortened by 0 bases and J by 3 bases, with 6 bases between the two germline ends. The CDR3 loop spans 13 amino acids. The germline CDR1 and CDR2 sequences are MNHEY and SVGEGT. The CDR3 sequence: CASSYSMYYEQYV. The CDR3 nucleotides are TGTGCCAGCAGTTACTCGATGTACTACGAGCAGTACGTC.

The V call is TRBV6-1, the J call TRBJ2-2, with 10 bases identical to TRBD1. Germline V lookup: CDR1 MNHNS, CDR2 SASEGT. J lost 8 bases, V lost 2 bases, and 5 bases had no gene match. The CDR3 is 15 residues long. Here the CDR3 DNA reads TGTGCCAGCAGTGAAAGGACAGGGGGTTTTGGGGAGCTGTTTTTT. Encoded protein: CASSERTGGFGELFF.

The CDR3 sequence is CASRKQGAYGYTF. CDR3 DNA: TGTGCCAGCAGGAAACAGGGGGCCTATGGCTACACCTTC. The J gene is TRBJ1-2, the V gene TRBV6-5; 9 nucleotides line up with TRBD1. From germline, CDR1 is MNHEY and CDR2 SVGAGI. The ends lost 6 bases at V and 4 bases at J; junction bases unmatched: 3. The CDR3 extends over 13 amino acids.

This chain links TRBV9 with TRBJ2-1; tentative D call: TRBD2 (6 bases). The germline V gene has CDR1 SGDLS and CDR2 YYNGEE. V lost 4 bases and J 5 bases, leaving 16 bases between the germline ends. The CDR3 runs to 15 residues. The CDR3 nucleotides are TGTGCCAGCAGCCCCCACTCCGGAGGGAACAATGAGCAGTTCTTC. Translating gives CASSPHSGGNNEQFF.

The chain joins TRBV7-3 to TRBJ2-3, with 8 bases identical to TRBD2. The V gene's germline CDR1 is SGHTA and CDR2 FQGTGA. CDR3 length equals 15 residues. V shed 3 bases, J shed 2 bases, and the junction held 4 bases outside the gene matches. DNA of the CDR3: TGTGCCAGCAGCTTGACTAGCGCTGACACAGATACGCAGTATTTT. It codes for CASSLTSADTDTQYF.

V is TRBV5-1 and J is TRBJ2-7; 7 bases map to TRBD1. The CDR3 sequence is 13 residues long. Germline lookup yields CDR1 SGHRS and CDR2 YFSETQ. The V and J ends lost 0 bases and 4 bases, in that order; junction bases with no gene match: 1. The CDR3 region has the DNA TGCGCCAGCAGCTTGGACAGGGGTTACGAGCAGTACGTC. Translated: CASSLDRGYEQYV.

Concerning this clone: This sample includes further DNA sequences coding for the same CDR3. This chain links TRBV27 with TRBJ1-1, with 9 bases fitting TRBD1. The CDR3 extends over 14 amino acids. V lost 9 bases, J lost 6 bases, and 11 bases stayed unmatched. Germline V lookup: CDR1 MNHEY, CDR2 SMNVEV (reference sequence). The CDR3 DNA reads as TGTGCCAGTAGTCCCAACAGGGGGCTGGCTGAAGCTTTCTTT. This encodes CASSPNRGLAEAFF.

This chain joins TRBV5-1 and TRBJ2-3; TRBD2 matches at 9 bases. Germline values: CDR1 SGHRS, CDR2 YFSETQ. Trimming removed 4 bases from V and 6 bases from J; junction bases left unmatched: 6. This CDR3 spans 14 amino acids. CDR3 coding DNA: TGCGCCAGCAGCCCCGGGACTAGCTTCGATACGCAGTATTTT. Amino acid sequence: CASSPGTSFDTQYF.

The chain uses TRBV19 and TRBJ1-1; no definite D call. The ends were cut back, 5 bases at V and 1 base at J, with 14 bases in the middle. Germline CDR1 LNHDA, CDR2 SQIVND (reference sequence). The CDR3 sequence is 15 residues long. The CDR3 DNA reads as TGTGCCAGTAGTCCGAAACGGTCTAAGAACACTGAAGCTTTCTTT. This codes for CASSPKRSKNTEAFF.

The rearrangement joins TRBV28 to TRBJ1-2, with D maybe TRBD1 (5 bases). V was clipped by 7 bases and J by 7 bases, with 22 bases between them. From germline, CDR1 is MDHEN and CDR2 SYDVKM. The CDR3 covers 15 residues. CDR3 amino acids: CASTLTPGTGGGYTF. The CDR3, as DNA: TGTGCCAGCACCCTTACCCCCGGGACTGGGGGTGGCTACACCTTC.

The rearrangement joins TRBV30 to TRBJ1-6, with D unresolved. The germline V gene encodes CDR1 GTSNPN and CDR2 SVGIG (reference sequence). This CDR3 comprises 16 residues. Trimming stripped 0 bases from V and 0 bases from J, with 9 bases between. The CDR3 DNA follows: TGTGCCTGGAGTGTCTCAGGCAGCTCCTATAATTCACCCCTCCACTTT. As protein: CAWSVSGSSYNSPLHF.

The chain uses TRBV5-4 and TRBJ2-3; 7 bases match TRBD1. The germline V gene has CDR1 SGHNT and CDR2 YYREEE (reference sequence). Unmatched junction bases numbered 4, after V lost 0 bases and J lost 3 bases. The CDR3 spans 15 residues. This chain's CDR3 is CASSLEGARTDTQYF. CDR3 bases: TGTGCCAGCAGCTTGGAGGGGGCGAGGACAGATACGCAGTATTTT.